This T cell receptor beta chain was profiled in a study of T cells in Graves' hyperthyroidism and ophthalmopathy. Overall study results and limits: Blood shared most expanded thyroid clonotypes above 0.001. Model predictions of ophthalmopathy came a median around 6.5 months before onset.

Active moderate-to-severe ophthalmopathy, Clinical Activity Score at least 3, NOSPECS at least 4, under 3 months' duration. Clinicians diagnosed patients from clinical symptoms, serum thyroxine and TRAb, thyroid ultrasound and orbital computed tomography. Amplification targeted TCR beta CDR3 regions from RNA transcripts. During a first-round RT-PCR of the TCR CDR3, the HTBI primer set was used. One entry per CDR3 protein results from TCRdb running MiXCR on the multiplex PCR reads. This sample has 660,000 or so distinct CDR3 sequences, with less than 25% found just once. The CDR3 is 14 amino acids. CDR1 MDHEN and CDR2 SYDVKM come from the germline V gene. V dropped 6 bases and J dropped 11; count of bases not matched to a gene: 9. Remarks on this clonotype: Its target is not known.

The receptor was isolated from a young man with Graves' ophthalmopathy. Sequenced material: blood. The V and J genes are TRBV28 and TRBJ2-3, with 12 nucleotides matching TRBD2. CDR3 sequence (DNA): TGTGCCAGCAGACTAGCGGGAGGCACCCGCCAGCAGTATTTT. Protein: CASRLAGGTRQQYF.